This T cell receptor (beta chain) is drawn from a study of blood T cell repertoires in COVID-19 (dated by TCRdb to the early 2020s). With respect to the entire study: Samples covering the acute and convalescent phases of COVID-19 were provided by collaborators in the United States, Italy and Spain. The prospective study material was composed of cDNA or gDNA derived from T cells, B-cell-depleted T cells, or PBMCs. Deeply sampled blood TCRbeta repertoires from subjects exposed to, actively infected with, or recovered from COVID-19 were included in the dataset. The repertoires were made available in a free public database intended to serve as a resource for research on the immune response to SARS-CoV-2. Samples were obtained from the ongoing ImmuneRACE study (first 160 participants) and from about 1,300 subjects provided by 6 global collaborators. Nearly every sample came with metadata listing a de-identified subject ID, COVID-19 status, age in years and sex. Where available, HLA class I and class II types were taken from metadata supplied by the sample provider and were not determined by assay-based typing. What the research found in general, with its limitations: How much clinical and demographic metadata was included differed by source and by participant, and the metadata was provided uncurated.

The germline V gene gives CDR1 as MNHEY and CDR2 as SVGAGI. The CDR3, from cysteine to phenylalanine, totals 14 residues. Of all the DNA, just the CDR3 is kept, 42 bases in frame from base 1. Trimming takes 2 bases from V and 5 bases from J, and the germline ends sit 12 bases apart. Remarks on this clone: Its antigen is still unknown. One base away there is no much larger clone; base qualities are not given.

TCRbeta CDR3 regions were amplified from genomic DNA using the immunoSEQ Assay, a bias-controlled multiplex PCR. The source study handled its data this way. The number of nucleated cells in each sample was estimated by amplification of reference gene primers within the assay. To quantify the absolute abundance of each unique TCRbeta CDR3 rearrangement, sequence reads were collapsed and filtered. For each sample, productive Simpson clonality was calculated by taking the square root of Simpson's diversity index across productive rearrangements. TCRdb provides this immuneACCESS table in a form limited to in-frame rearrangements. Some clones are lacking; in checked studies, under half of them reflect an unresolved V gene, and why the rest are absent is not known. The V and J calls and clone size come from that table; D and trimming were worked out from the DNA. In this sample the table shows 110,000 to 150,000 clones, over 75% of which occur a single time. Of the sample, less than 2% falls within the top ten clones.

The collaborating institutions used their own protocols to collect whole blood in K2EDTA tubes. For TCRbeta analysis, collaborators shipped samples as frozen whole blood, isolated PBMCs, or DNA extracted from either of those sample types. This sequence was found in a man in his 70s with acute or convalescent COVID-19. The sequence links TRBV6-5 to TRBJ2-5; the D region possibly corresponds to TRBD2 (6 bases align). Sequencing was done on a sample of peripheral blood. The CDR3 has the sequence CASSYAGMGETQYF. The bases read TGTGCCAGCAGTTACGCGGGGATGGGGGAGACCCAGTACTTC.